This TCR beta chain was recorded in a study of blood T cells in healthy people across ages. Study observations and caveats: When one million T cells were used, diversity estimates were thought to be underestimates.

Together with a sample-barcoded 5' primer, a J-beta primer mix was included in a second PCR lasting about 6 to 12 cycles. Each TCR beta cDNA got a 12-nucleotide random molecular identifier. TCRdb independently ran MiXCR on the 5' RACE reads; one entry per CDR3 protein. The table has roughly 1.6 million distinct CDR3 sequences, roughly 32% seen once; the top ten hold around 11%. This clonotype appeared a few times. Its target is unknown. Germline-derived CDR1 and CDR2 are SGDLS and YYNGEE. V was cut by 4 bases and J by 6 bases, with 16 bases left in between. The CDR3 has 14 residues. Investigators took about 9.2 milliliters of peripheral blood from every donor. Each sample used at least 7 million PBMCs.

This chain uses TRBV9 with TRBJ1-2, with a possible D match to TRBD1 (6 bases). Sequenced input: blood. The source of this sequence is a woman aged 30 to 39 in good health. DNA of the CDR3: TGTGCCAGCAGCACGCAGGGGACTCACAATGGCTACACCTTC. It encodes CASSTQGTHNGYTF.